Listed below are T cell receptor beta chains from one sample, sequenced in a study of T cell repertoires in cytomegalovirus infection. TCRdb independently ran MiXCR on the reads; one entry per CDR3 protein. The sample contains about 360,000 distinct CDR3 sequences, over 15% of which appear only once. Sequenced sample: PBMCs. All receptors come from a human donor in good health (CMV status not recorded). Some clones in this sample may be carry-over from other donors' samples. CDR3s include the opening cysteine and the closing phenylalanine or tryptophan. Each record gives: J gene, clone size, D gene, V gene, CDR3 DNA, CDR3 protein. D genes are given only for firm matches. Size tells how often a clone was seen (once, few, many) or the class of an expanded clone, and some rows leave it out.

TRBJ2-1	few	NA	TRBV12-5	TGTGCTAGTGCCTCGGCTCCCGACTCCTACAATGAGCAGTTCTTC	CASASAPDSYNEQFF
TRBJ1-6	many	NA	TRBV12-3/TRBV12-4	TGTGCCAGCACCCAAAGGGCCGGGTCACCCCTCCACTTT	CASTQRAGSPLHF
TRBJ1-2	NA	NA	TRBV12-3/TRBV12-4	TGTGCCAGCAGTCCCTCCGGGGGAGGCTACACCTTC	CASSPSGGGYTF
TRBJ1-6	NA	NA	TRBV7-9	TGTGCCAGCAGCCCTGACCGGGGAACAAATTCACCCCTCCACTTT	CASSPDRGTNSPLHF
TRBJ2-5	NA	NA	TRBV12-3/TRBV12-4	TGTGCCAGCAGTCACCGGGATATGGGCGAGACCCAGTACTTC	CASSHRDMGETQYF
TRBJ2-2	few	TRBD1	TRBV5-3	TGTGCCAGCAGCCCGGGACAGTCCACCGGGGAGCTGTTTTTT	CASSPGQSTGELFF
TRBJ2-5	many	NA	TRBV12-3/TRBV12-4	TGTGCCAGCAGTTCCCCGGAAGGGGCCCAGTACTTC	CASSSPEGAQYF
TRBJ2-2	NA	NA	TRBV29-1	TGCAGCGTTTGGGGTTCCGGGGAGCTGTTTTTT	CSVWGSGELFF
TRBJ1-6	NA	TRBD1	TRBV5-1	TGCGCCAGCAGCCTCGGGACAGGGGGGGATAATTCACCCCTCCACTTT	CASSLGTGGDNSPLHF
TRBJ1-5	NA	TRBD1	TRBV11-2	TGTGCCAGCAGCCCGGGACAGTACGGCTCGACCGTCAATCAGCCCCAGCATTTT	CASSPGQYGSTVNQPQHF
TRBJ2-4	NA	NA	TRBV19	TGTGCCAGTAGTAAGGTGGCAGACTGGGACATTCAGTACTTC	CASSKVADWDIQYF
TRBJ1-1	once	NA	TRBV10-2	TGCGCCAGCGCCGTAACCGATTACACTGAAGCTTTCTTT	CASAVTDYTEAFF
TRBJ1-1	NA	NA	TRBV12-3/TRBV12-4	TGTGCCAGCAGTTTAGCGAATGAAGCTTTCTTT	CASSLANEAFF
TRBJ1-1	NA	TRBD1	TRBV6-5	TGTGCCAGCAGTTACTCGAACAGGGGGCGGAACACTGAAGCTTTCTTT	CASSYSNRGRNTEAFF
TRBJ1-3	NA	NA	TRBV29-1	TGCAGCGGGTGGTGGCCCTCGGGAAACACCATATATTTT	CSGWWPSGNTIYF
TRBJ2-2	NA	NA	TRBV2	TGTGCCAGCAGCGTGACAGACACCGGGGAGCTGTTTTTT	CASSVTDTGELFF